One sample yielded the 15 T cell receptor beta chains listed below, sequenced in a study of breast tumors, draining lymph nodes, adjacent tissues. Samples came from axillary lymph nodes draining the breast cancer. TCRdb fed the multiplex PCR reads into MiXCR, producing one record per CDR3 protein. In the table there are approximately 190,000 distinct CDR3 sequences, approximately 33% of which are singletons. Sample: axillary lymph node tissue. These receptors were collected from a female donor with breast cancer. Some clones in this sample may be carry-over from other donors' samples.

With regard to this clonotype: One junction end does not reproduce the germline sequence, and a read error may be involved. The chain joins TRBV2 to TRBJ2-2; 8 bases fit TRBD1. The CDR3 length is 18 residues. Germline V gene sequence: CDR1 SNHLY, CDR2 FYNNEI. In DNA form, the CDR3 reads TGTGCCAGCAGCCGGCTCAGGACAGGGAGTACCAGAGGCGGGGAGCTATTTTTT. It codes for CASSRLRTGSTRGGELFF.

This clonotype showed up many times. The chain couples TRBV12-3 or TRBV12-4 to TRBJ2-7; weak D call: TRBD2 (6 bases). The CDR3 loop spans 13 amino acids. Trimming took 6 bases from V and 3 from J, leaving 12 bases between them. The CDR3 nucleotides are TGTGCCAGCAGGCAGGGACTCCTCTACGAGCAGTACTTC. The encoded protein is CASRQGLLYEQYF.

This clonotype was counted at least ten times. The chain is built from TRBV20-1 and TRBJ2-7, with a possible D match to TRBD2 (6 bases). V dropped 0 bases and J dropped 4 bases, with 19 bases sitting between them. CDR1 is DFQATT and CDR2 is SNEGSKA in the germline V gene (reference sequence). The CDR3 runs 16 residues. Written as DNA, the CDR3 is TGCAGTGCTAGAGAGGCGGGACCCTCTGAGGTTTACGAGCAGTACTTC. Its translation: CSAREAGPSEVYEQYF.

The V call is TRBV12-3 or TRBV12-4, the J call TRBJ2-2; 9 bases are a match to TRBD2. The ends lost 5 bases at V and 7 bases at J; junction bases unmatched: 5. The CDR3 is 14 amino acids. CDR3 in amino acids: CASSAAGGNGELFF. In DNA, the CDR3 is TGTGCCAGCAGTGCGGCGGGAGGGAACGGGGAGCTGTTTTTT.

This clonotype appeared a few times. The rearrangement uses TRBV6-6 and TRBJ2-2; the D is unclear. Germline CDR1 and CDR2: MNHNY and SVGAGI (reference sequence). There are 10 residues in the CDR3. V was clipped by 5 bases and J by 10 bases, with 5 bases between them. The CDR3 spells CASSHEELFF. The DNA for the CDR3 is TGTGCCAGCAGTCACGAGGAGCTGTTTTTT.

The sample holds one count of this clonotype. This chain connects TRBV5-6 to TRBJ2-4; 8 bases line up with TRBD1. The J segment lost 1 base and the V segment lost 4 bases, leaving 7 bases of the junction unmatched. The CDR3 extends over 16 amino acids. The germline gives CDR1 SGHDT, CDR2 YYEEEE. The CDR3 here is CASSPLQGEAKNIQYF. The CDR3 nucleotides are TGTGCCAGCAGCCCTTTACAGGGGGAGGCCAAAAACATTCAGTACTTC.

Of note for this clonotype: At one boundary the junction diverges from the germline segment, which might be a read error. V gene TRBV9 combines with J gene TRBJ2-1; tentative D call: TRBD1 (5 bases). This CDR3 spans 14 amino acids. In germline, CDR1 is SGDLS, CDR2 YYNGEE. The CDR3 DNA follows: TGTGCCAGCAGCGTAGATGGGGCGTACAATGAGCGGTTCTTC. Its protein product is CASSVDGAYNERFF.

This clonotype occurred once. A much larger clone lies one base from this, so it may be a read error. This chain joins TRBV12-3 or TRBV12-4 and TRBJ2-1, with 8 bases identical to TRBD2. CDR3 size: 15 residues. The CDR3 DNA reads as TGTGCCAGCAGTTTAGGCGGGAGGTCCTGCAATGAGCAGTTCTTC. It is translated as CASSLGGRSCNEQFF.

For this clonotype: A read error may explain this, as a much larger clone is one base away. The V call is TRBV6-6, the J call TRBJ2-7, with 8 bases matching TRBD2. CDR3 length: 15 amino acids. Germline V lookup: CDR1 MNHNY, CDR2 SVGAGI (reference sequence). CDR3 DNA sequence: TGTGCCAGCAGTCACTCGGGGCGGGGGGATTCTGGGCAGTGCTTC. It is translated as CASSHSGRGDSGQCF.

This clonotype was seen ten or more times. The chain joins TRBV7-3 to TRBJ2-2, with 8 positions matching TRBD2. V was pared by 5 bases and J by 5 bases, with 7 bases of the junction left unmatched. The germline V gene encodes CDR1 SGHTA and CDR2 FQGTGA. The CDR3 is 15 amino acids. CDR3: CASSEGLVGTGELFF. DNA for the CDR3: TGTGCCAGCAGCGAGGGACTAGTGGGGACCGGGGAGCTGTTTTTT.

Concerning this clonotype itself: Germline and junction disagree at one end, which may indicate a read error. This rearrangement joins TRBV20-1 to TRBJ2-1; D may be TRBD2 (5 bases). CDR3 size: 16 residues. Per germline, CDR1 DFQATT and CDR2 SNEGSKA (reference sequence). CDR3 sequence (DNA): TGCAGTGCTGGAGTCCGGCGGGCTAGCTCCTACAATGACCAGTTCTTC. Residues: CSAGVRRASSYNDQFF.

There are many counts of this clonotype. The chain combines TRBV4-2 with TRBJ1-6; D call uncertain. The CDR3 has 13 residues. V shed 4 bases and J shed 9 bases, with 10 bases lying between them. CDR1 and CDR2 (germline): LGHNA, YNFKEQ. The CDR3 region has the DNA TGTGCCAGCAGCCCCTCGCAGGCTTCACCCCTCCACTTT. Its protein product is CASSPSQASPLHF.

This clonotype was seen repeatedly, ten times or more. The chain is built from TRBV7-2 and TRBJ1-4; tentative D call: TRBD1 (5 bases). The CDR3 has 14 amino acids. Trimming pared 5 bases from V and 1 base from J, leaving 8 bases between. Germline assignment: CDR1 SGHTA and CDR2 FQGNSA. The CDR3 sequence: CASSPDRTNEKLFF. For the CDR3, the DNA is TGTGCCAGCAGCCCCGACAGAACTAATGAAAAACTGTTTTTT.

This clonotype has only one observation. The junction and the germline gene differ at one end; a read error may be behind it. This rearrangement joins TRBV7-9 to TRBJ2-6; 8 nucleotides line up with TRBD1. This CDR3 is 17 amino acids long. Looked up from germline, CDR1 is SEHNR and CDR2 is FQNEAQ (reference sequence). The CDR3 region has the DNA TGCGCCAGCAGCCTAGACAGGGGACTCTCTGGGGCCAACGTCCCGACTTTC. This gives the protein CASSLDRGLSGANVPTF.

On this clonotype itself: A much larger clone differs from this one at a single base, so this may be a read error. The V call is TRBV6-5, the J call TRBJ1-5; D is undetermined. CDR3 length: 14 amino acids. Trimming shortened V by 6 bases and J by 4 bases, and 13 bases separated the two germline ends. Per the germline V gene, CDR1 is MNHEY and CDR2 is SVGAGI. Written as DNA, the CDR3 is TGTGCCAGCAGGGAACGGGGAGGAAATCAGCCCCAGCATTTT. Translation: CASRERGGNQPQHF.